Below, 26 T cell receptor beta chains from the same sample are listed, as sequenced in a study of blood T cell repertoires in COVID-19. This table comes from immunoSEQ multiplex PCR, and its TCRdb copy is limited to in-frame clones, with some not included. The table has around 200,000 clones, 85% to 90% seen once; the top ten hold roughly 1.2%. Input material: PBMCs or T cells enriched from blood (not recorded which). The source of these receptors is a man in his thirties or forties who had recovered from COVID-19.

The chain has TRBV6-5 and TRBJ1-5; 7 bases line up with TRBD1. V was pared by 3 bases and J by 3 bases, with 8 bases of the junction left unmatched. The CDR3 runs to 16 residues. CDR1 is MNHEY, CDR2 SVGAGI, per germline. CDR3 amino acids: CASSYRGRGNNQPQHF. In DNA, the CDR3 is TGTGCCAGCAGTTATAGGGGCAGGGGGAACAATCAGCCCCAGCATTTT.

The chain carries TRBV7-2 and TRBJ2-2; D call uncertain. The CDR3 covers 13 residues. CDR1 and CDR2 from the germline V gene are SGHTA and FQGNSA. V lost 0 bases and J 4 bases, leaving 3 bases between the germline ends. As DNA, the CDR3 is TGTGCCAGCAGCTTAGCGGCCACCGGGGAGCTGTTTTTT. It specifies CASSLAATGELFF.

The J gene is TRBJ1-6, the V gene TRBV12-3 or TRBV12-4; unclear D gene. This CDR3 has 12 amino acids. V gave up 3 bases and J gave up 7 bases, with 4 bases separating them. The CDR3 DNA sequence: TGTGCCAGCAGTTTCGAGAATTCACCCCTCCACTTT. Its translation: CASSFENSPLHF.

The genes are TRBV7-9 and TRBJ1-2; no reliable D call. The CDR3 has 14 amino acids. V shed 4 bases and J shed 0 bases, with 9 bases lying between them. CDR1 SEHNR and CDR2 FQNEAQ come from the germline V gene (reference sequence). Written as DNA, the CDR3 is TGTGCCAGCAGCTCGAGGGCTTCTAACTATGGCTACACCTTC. Protein: CASSSRASNYGYTF.

The chain recombines TRBV30 with TRBJ1-6; the match to TRBD1 covers 10 bases. V dropped 5 bases and J dropped 9; count of bases not matched to a gene: 10. The CDR3 loop spans 15 amino acids. Germline-derived CDR1 and CDR2 are GTSNPN and SVGIG (reference sequence). The CDR3 region has the DNA TGTGCCTGGGTCCCGGGACAGGGGATGAGTTCACCCCTCCACTTT. Its translation is CAWVPGQGMSSPLHF.

The chain is built from TRBV10-3 and TRBJ2-2; 7 bases are shared with TRBD1. With 9 bases clipped from V and 1 base from J, the junction kept 5 bases outside the gene matches. Germline values: CDR1 ENHRY, CDR2 SYGVKD. The CDR3 has 14 amino acids. CDR3 bases: TGTGCCATTCAGGGGGTTAGGAACACCGGGGAGCTGTTTTTT. This codes for CAIQGVRNTGELFF.

The count of this clone is one. The chain couples TRBV5-1 to TRBJ2-5, with D tentatively TRBD1 (7 bases). Trimming took off 0 bases at V and 5 bases at J, with 17 bases between the two ends. The germline V gene has CDR1 SGHRS and CDR2 YFSETQ. The CDR3 is made up of 16 amino acids. The DNA for the CDR3 is TGCGCCAGCAGCTTGGCCGGGGGCAGGGGGGTGGAGACCCAGTACTTC. Its translation: CASSLAGGRGVETQYF.

In its sample, this clone was seen many times. The CDR3 sequence: CASSTQGAGYTDTQYF. The CDR3 DNA is TGTGCCAGCAGCACTCAGGGGGCGGGATACACAGATACGCAGTATTTT. The genes are TRBV9 and TRBJ2-3, with TRBD1 matching over 8 bases. The J segment lost 2 bases and the V segment lost 4 bases, leaving 9 bases of the junction unmatched. The CDR3 spans 16 residues. Germline V gives CDR1 SGDLS, CDR2 YYNGEE.

The V and J genes are TRBV28 and TRBJ2-1; 7 bases agree with TRBD2. Germline CDR1 reads MDHEN; CDR2 reads SYDVKM. V gave up 3 bases and J gave up 6 bases; unmatched junction bases: 8. This CDR3 spans 15 amino acids. The DNA for the CDR3 is TGTGCCAGCAGTTTGCAGCAAGCGGGACTCAATGAGCAGTTCTTC. It is translated as CASSLQQAGLNEQFF.

The gene calls are TRBV5-1 and TRBJ2-7; no clear D gene. Between the trimmed V and J ends, which lost 0 bases and 2 bases, there was a span of 12 bases. This CDR3 comprises 15 residues. Germline values: CDR1 SGHRS, CDR2 YFSETQ. In nucleotides, the CDR3 is TGCGCCAGCAGCTTGGCCAGGTCCCCCACCTACGAGCAGTACTTC. Amino acids: CASSLARSPTYEQYF.

V usage is TRBV11-3 and J usage is TRBJ2-1, with 14 bases lining up with TRBD2. The length of the CDR3 is 16 residues. In germline, CDR1 is SGHNT, CDR2 YENEEA. The J segment lost 5 bases and the V segment lost 5 bases, leaving 5 bases of the junction unmatched. CDR3 sequence reads: CASSLRLAGGNNEQFF. Written as DNA, the CDR3 is TGTGCCAGCAGCCTCCGACTAGCGGGGGGGAACAATGAGCAGTTCTTC.

This clone came up a few times. The rearrangement uses TRBV19 and TRBJ2-5; 7 bases are shared with TRBD1. With V trimmed by 5 bases and J by 1 base, 7 bases remained unmatched. CDR1 and CDR2 from the germline V gene are LNHDA and SQIVND (reference sequence). The CDR3 spans 15 residues. For the CDR3, the DNA is TGTGCCAGTAGTCCCCTAGGGACAGTCCAAGAGACCCAGTACTTC. This gives the protein CASSPLGTVQETQYF. The whole variable domain, filled in from reference TRBV19 and TRBJ2-5, reads DGGITQSPKYLFRKEGQNVTLSCEQNLNHDAMYWYRQDPGQGLRLIYYSQIVNDFQKGDIAEGYSVSREKKESFPLTVTSAQKNPTAFYLCASSPLGTVQETQYFGPGTRLLVL.

The chain is built from TRBV6-5 and TRBJ1-1; a weak D match, TRBD1 (5 bases). Between the trimmed V and J ends, which lost 7 bases and 1 base, there was a span of 10 bases. Germline V gene lookup returns CDR1 MNHEY and CDR2 SVGAGI. This CDR3 comprises 13 residues. Here the CDR3 DNA reads TGTGCCAGCATCAATCAGGGGAACACTGAAGCTTTCTTT. It specifies CASINQGNTEAFF.

The rearrangement joins TRBV9 to TRBJ2-1; 7 bases map to TRBD2. The CDR3 contains 13 residues. The V and J ends lost 4 bases and 9 bases, in that order; junction bases with no gene match: 7. Germline V CDR1 and CDR2: SGDLS, YYNGEE. The CDR3 region is CASSQLGRTEQFF. Here the CDR3 DNA reads TGTGCCAGCAGCCAACTCGGGAGGACTGAGCAGTTCTTC.

The V gene is TRBV5-4, the J gene TRBJ2-7, with a possible D match to TRBD2 (6 bases). CDR1 is SGHNT and CDR2 is YYREEE in the germline V gene (reference sequence). This CDR3 spans 15 amino acids. Trimming took off 1 base at V and 6 bases at J, with 17 bases between the two ends. Here the CDR3 reads CASSLSSQGLSEQYF. The DNA for the CDR3 is TGTGCCAGCAGCTTGAGCTCTCAGGGACTTAGCGAGCAGTACTTC.

J is TRBJ2-7 and V is TRBV7-2; 11 bases fit TRBD1. There are 15 residues in the CDR3. Germline CDR1 and CDR2: SGHTA and FQGNSA. J was trimmed by 0 bases and V by 6 bases; bases with no gene match: 4. CDR3 coding DNA: TGTGCCAGCAGGACCGGGACAGGGGGCTCCTACGAGCAGTACTTC. It is translated as CASRTGTGGSYEQYF.

This clone was seen more than once but under ten times. J is TRBJ1-1 and V is TRBV6-1, with a possible D match to TRBD1 (6 bases). The CDR3 has 15 residues. Deletions cut 1 base from V and 5 bases from J, with 14 bases between. The V gene's germline CDR1 is MNHNS and CDR2 SASEGT. CDR3 bases: TGTGCCAGCAGTGAAGATCTGGGGGGGCCGACTGAAGCTTTCTTT. Amino acid sequence: CASSEDLGGPTEAFF.

The J gene is TRBJ1-4, the V gene TRBV9; D ambiguous. The CDR3 sequence is 14 residues long. The germline V gene has CDR1 SGDLS and CDR2 YYNGEE. The V and J ends lost 0 bases and 4 bases respectively, with 7 bases between them. CDR3 sequence (DNA): TGTGCCAGCAGCGTAGGGGCGATTAATGAAAAACTGTTTTTT. It is translated as CASSVGAINEKLFF.

For the CDR3, the DNA is TGTGCCACCAGCAGAGATCAGGGTTACACCATATATTTT. Translated: CATSRDQGYTIYF. The V and J genes are TRBV15 and TRBJ1-3, with a tentative D call TRBD1 (5 bases). The CDR3 is 13 amino acids. Germline lookup yields CDR1 LNHNV and CDR2 YYDKDF (reference sequence). The V gene lost 0 bases and the J gene lost 8 bases, with 8 bases spanning the gap.

DNA for the CDR3: TGTGCCAGCAGCCGAAACGCCGGGACAGGGGGCTACGAGCAGTACTTC. This translates into CASSRNAGTGGYEQYF. The V and J genes are TRBV13 and TRBJ2-7; 11 positions agree with TRBD1. CDR1 PRHDT and CDR2 FYEKMQ come from the germline V gene (reference sequence). V lost 5 bases and J lost 3; bases outside the gene matches: 9. The CDR3 sequence is 16 residues long.

CDR3 sequence reads: CASSYSQDTEAFF. The CDR3 DNA reads as TGTGCCAGCAGTTACTCACAGGACACTGAAGCTTTCTTT. The rearrangement joins TRBV6-5 to TRBJ1-1; tentative D call: TRBD1 (5 bases). Germline V gene data show CDR1 as MNHEY and CDR2 as SVGAGI. The V end lost 0 bases, the J end lost 3 bases, and 5 bases lay between the germline ends. The CDR3 is 13 amino acids.

The chain is built from TRBV5-1 and TRBJ1-5; 9 bases map to TRBD1. With V trimmed by 5 bases and J by 5 bases, 5 bases remained unmatched. Germline lookup yields CDR1 SGHRS and CDR2 YFSETQ. The CDR3 is made up of 14 amino acids. The CDR3 sequence is CASRAQGADQPQHF. CDR3 nucleotides: TGCGCCAGCAGAGCACAGGGGGCGGATCAGCCCCAGCATTTT.

The J gene is TRBJ2-7, the V gene TRBV7-2; D may be TRBD2 (6 bases). The CDR3 has 15 amino acids. Trimming stripped 3 bases from V and 3 bases from J, with 15 bases between. The germline V gene has CDR1 SGHTA and CDR2 FQGNSA. For the CDR3, the DNA is TGTGCCAGCAGCTTCGGAGGGCGGGATTACTACGAGCAGTACTTC. It translates to CASSFGGRDYYEQYF.

The V gene is TRBV28, the J gene TRBJ2-5; D gene uncertain. Germline V gene sequence: CDR1 MDHEN, CDR2 SYDVKM. The CDR3 sequence is 16 residues long. Trimming removed 3 bases from V and 2 bases from J, with 16 bases in between. The CDR3 DNA follows: TGTGCCAGCAGTTTGGCCGGTTCGGAGACGCAAGAGACCCAGTACTTC. The encoded protein is CASSLAGSETQETQYF.

The chain is built from TRBV7-9 and TRBJ1-2, with TRBD1 identical over 7 bases. After removal of 1 base from V and 5 bases from J, the junction contained 10 bases not matched to a gene. This CDR3 is built from 16 residues. Looked up from germline, CDR1 is SEHNR and CDR2 is FQNEAQ (reference sequence). CDR3 bases: TGTGCCAGCAGCTTAGACTTACAGGGGCCGAGTTATGGCTACACCTTC. Protein: CASSLDLQGPSYGYTF. Full variable domain (remainder filled in from reference TRBV7-9 and TRBJ1-2): DTGVSQNPRHKITKRGQNVTFRCDPISEHNRLYWYRQTLGQGPEFLTYFQNEAQLEKSRLLSDRFSAERPKGSFSTLEIQRTEQGDSAMYLCASSLDLQGPSYGYTFGSGTRLTVV.

This clone was seen more than once but under ten times. The chain joins TRBV7-2 to TRBJ1-1; 8 nucleotides line up with TRBD1. The junction had 4 bases not matched to a gene; V was cut back by 0 bases and J by 10 bases. CDR3 length: 13 residues. The V gene's germline CDR1 is SGHTA and CDR2 FQGNSA. Written as DNA, the CDR3 is TGTGCCAGCAGCTTAGCGGGGACAGGAGGAGCTTTCTTT. It codes for CASSLAGTGGAFF. Using reference TRBV7-2 and TRBJ1-1 for the parts outside the CDR3, the full variable domain is GAGVSQSPSNKVTEKGKDVELRCDPISGHTALYWYRQSLGQGLEFLIYFQGNSAPDKSGLPSDRFSAERTGGSVSTLTIQRTQQEDSAVYLCASSLAGTGGAFFGQGTRLTVV.